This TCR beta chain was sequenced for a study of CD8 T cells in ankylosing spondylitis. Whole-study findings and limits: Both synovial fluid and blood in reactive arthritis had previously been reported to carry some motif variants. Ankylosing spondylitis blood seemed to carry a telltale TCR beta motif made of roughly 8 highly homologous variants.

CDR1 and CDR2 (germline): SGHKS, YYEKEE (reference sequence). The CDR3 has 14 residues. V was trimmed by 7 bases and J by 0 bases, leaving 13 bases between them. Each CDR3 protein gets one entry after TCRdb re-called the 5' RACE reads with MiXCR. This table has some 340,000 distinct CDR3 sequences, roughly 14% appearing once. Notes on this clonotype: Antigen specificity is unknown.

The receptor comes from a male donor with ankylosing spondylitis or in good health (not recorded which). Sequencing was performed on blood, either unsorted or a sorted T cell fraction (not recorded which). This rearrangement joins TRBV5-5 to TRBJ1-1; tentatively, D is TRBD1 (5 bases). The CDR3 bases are TGTGCCAGCCACCATGTGGACATGAACACTGAAGCTTTCTTT. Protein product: CASHHVDMNTEAFF. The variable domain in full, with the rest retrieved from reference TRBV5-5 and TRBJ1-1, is DAGVTQSPTHLIKTRGQQVTLRCSPISGHKSVSWYQQVLGQGPQFIFQYYEKEERGRGNFPDRFSARQFPNYSSELNVNALLLGDSALYLCASHHVDMNTEAFFGQGTRLTVV.